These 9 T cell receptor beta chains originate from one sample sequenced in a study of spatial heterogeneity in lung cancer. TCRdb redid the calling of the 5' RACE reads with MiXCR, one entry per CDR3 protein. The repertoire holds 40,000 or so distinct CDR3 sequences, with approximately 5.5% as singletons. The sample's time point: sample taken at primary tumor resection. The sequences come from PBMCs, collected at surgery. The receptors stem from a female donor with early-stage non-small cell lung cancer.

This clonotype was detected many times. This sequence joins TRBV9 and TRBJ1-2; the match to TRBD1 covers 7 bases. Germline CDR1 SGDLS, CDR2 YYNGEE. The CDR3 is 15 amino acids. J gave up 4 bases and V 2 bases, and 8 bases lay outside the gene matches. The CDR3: CASSVDRAGVYGYTF. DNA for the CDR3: TGTGCCAGCAGCGTTGACAGGGCTGGGGTCTATGGCTACACCTTC.

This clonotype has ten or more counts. The CDR3 spells CASSVEQGGAGELFF. Written as DNA, the CDR3 is TGTGCCAGCAGCGTAGAACAGGGGGGCGCCGGGGAGCTGTTTTTT. V gene TRBV9 combines with J gene TRBJ2-2; 8 bases agree with TRBD1. Germline V gene lookup returns CDR1 SGDLS and CDR2 YYNGEE. This CDR3 is 15 amino acids long. V dropped 0 bases and J dropped 6; count of bases not matched to a gene: 4.

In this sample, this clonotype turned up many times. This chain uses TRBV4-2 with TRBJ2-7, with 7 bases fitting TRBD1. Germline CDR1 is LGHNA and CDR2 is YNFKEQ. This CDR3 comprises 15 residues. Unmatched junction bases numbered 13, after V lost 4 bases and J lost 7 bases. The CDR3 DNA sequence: TGTGCCAGCAGCCCCTCAGGGGGACCCCAGAGGGAGCAGTACTTC. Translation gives CASSPSGGPQREQYF.

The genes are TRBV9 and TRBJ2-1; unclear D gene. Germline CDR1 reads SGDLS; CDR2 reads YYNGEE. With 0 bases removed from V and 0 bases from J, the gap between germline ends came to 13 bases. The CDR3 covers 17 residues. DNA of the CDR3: TGTGCCAGCAGCGTAGCTAATGGCCCCAGCTCCTACAATGAGCAGTTCTTC. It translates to CASSVANGPSSYNEQFF.

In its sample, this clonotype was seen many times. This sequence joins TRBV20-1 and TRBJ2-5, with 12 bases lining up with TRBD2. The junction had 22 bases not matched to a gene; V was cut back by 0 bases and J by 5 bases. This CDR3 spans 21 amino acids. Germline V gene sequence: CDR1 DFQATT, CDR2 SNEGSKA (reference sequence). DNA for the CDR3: TGCAGTGCTAGAGACCCAGTTGAAGGGAAGCTAGCGGGGGGGCCCAGGGAGACCCAGTACTTC. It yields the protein CSARDPVEGKLAGGPRETQYF.

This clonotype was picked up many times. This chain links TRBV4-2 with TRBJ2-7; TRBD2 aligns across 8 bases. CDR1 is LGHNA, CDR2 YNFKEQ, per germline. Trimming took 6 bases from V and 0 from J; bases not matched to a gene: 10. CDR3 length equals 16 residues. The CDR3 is CASRASLGGASYEQYF. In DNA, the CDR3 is TGTGCCAGCAGGGCTTCCCTCGGGGGGGCCTCCTACGAGCAGTACTTC.

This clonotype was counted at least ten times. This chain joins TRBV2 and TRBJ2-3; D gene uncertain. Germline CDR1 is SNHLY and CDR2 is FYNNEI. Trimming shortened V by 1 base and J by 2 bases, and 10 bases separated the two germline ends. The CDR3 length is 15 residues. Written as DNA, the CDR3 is TGTGCCAGCAGTGAAGGCTGGACGGACACAGATACGCAGTATTTT. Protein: CASSEGWTDTDTQYF.

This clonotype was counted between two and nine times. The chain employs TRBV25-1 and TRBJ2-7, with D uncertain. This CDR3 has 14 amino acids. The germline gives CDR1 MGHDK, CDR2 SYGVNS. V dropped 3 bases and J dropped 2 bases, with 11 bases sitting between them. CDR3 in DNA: TGTGCCAGCAGTGATACAGTGACACCCTACGAGCAGTACTTC. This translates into CASSDTVTPYEQYF.

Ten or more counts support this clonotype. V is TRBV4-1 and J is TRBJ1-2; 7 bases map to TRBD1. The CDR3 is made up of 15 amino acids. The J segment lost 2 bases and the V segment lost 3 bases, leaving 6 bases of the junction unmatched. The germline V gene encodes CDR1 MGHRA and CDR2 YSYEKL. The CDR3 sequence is CASSQAIQGNYGYTF. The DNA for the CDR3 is TGCGCCAGCAGCCAGGCAATACAGGGGAACTATGGCTACACCTTC.